This TCR beta chain was identified in a study of long-term antiretroviral therapy in people with HIV. Study-wide results and caveats: All blood samples came from the years 2004 to 2017, possibly under older ART regimens.

They ran version v3.0 of the immunoSEQ assay at survey level. The assay was immunoSEQ multiplex PCR, and TCRdb's table has in-frame clones only and misses some. The sample has around 20,000 clones, about 74% seen once; the top ten hold roughly a tenth. The V end lost 5 bases, the J end lost 4 bases, and 10 bases lay between the germline ends. This CDR3 has 13 residues. Germline-derived CDR1 and CDR2 are LNHDA and SQIVND (reference sequence). Of note for this clone: What it binds is not known.

In each sample, about 0.95-10 million cryopreserved PBMC were present before DNA extraction. The receptor was isolated from a man aged 18 to 29 with HIV. The material sequenced was unsorted PBMCs, taken 0.5 years before starting antiretroviral therapy. This sequence joins TRBV19 and TRBJ2-3; tentative D call: TRBD1 (5 bases). CDR3 in amino acids: CASSAGNADTQYF. The CDR3 bases are TGTGCCAGTAGTGCAGGGAACGCAGATACGCAGTATTTT.